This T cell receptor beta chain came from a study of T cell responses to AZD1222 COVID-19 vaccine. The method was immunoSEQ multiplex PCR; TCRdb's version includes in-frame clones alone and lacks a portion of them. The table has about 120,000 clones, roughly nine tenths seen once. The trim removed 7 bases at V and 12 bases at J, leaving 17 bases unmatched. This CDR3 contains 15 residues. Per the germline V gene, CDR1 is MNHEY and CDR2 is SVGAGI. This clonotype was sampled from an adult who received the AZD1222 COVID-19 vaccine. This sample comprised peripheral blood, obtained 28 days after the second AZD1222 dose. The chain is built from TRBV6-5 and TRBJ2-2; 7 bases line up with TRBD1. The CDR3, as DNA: TGTGCCAGCACCCTTCTGGGGGATACAGGGGACAAGCTGTTTTTT. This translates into CASTLLGDTGDKLFF.